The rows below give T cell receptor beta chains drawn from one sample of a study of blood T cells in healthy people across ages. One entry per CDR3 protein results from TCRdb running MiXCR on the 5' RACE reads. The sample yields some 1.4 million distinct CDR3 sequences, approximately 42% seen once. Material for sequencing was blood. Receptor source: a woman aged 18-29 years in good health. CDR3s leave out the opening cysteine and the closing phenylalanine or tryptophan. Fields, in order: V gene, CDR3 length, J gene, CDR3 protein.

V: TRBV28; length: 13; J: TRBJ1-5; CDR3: ASSLLSRVNQPQH
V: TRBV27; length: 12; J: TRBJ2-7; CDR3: ASRTTGDLYEQY
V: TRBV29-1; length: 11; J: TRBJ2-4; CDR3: SVVGVAKNIQY
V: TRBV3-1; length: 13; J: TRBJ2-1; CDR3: ASSHGTGGLNKQF
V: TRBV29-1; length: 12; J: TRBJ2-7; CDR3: SVPTDKGVYEQY
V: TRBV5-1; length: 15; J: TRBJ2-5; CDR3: ASSWGTSGKVGETQY
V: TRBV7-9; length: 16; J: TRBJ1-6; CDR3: ASSLAPSRSSYNSPLH
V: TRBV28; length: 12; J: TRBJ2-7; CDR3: ASSPPGDNYEQY
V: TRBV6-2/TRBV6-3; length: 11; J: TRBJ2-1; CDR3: ASSWDYYNEQF
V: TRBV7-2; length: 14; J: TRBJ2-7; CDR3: ASSLYSGTDLYEQY
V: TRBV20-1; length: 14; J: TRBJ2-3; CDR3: SASSLSRGPGDTQY
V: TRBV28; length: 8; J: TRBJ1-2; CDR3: ASSPGGYT
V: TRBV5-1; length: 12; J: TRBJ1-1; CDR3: ASSEGTGNTEAF
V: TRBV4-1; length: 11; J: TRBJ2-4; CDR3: ASSHQAGGEQY
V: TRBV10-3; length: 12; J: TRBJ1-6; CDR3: AIRGTGGNSPLH
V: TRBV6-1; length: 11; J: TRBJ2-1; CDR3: ASSEGQGNEQF
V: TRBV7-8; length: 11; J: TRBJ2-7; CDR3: ASSLLETGEQY
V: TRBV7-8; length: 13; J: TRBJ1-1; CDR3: ASVVGGQGYTEAF
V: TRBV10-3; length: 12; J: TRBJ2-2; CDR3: AISVGLKTGELF
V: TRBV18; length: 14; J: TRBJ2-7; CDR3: ASSPNVGQGRNEQY
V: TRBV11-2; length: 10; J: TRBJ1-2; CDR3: ASSLVTEGYT
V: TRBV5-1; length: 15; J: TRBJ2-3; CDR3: ASRVTSGGTSTDTQY
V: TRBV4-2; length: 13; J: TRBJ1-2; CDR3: ASSQDRGGPWGYT
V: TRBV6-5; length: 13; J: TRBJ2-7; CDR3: ASSYSNPLSYEQY
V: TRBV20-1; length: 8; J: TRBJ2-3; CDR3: SAHLGAQY
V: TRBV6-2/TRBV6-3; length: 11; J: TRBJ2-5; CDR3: ASSYGTEETQY
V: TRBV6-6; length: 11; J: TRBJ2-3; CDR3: ASSPSGADTQY
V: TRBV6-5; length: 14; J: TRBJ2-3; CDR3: ASSYVAGGLTDTQY
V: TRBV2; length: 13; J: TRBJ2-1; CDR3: ASRKYAGVNNEQF
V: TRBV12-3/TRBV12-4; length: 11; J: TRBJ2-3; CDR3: ASSLRGSGTQY
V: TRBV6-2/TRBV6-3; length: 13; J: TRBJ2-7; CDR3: ASSYSPPEVYEQY
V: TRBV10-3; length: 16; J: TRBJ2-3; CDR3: AISEETTGLRWADTQY
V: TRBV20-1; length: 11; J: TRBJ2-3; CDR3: GGEPGNQNTQY
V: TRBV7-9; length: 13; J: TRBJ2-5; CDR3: ASSFQGAIRETQY
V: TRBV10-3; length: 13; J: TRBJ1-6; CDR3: AISYSGQGNSPLH
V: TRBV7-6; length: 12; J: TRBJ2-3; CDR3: ASSAALFTDTQY
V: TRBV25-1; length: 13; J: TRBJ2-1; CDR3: ASSEGLASYNEQF
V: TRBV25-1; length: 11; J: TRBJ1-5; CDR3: ASRGQGGQPQH
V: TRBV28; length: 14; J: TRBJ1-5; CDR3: ASRRMTGPTHQPQH
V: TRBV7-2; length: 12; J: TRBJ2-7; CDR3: ASSLGDLPYEQY
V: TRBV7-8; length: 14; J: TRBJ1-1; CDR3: ASSCIPRVRNTEAF
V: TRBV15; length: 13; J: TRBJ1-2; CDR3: ATSVKGTGSYGYT
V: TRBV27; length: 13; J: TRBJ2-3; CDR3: ASRLEREPIYTQY
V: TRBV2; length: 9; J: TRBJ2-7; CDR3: ATRRDYEQY
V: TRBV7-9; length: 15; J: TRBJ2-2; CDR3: ASSLAGGGTSTGELF
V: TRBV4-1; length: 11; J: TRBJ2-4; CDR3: ASRTSGNDEQY
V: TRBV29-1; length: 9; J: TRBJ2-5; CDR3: SVYRGETQY
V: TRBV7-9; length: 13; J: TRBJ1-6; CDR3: ASSLSSWGNSPLH
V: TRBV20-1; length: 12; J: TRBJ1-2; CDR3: SARIQEDNYGYT
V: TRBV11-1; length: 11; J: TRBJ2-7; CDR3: ASSLLAVYEQY
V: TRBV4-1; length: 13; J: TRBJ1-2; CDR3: ASSQGLEGPYGYT
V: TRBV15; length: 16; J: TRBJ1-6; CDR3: ATSRELARSSYNSPLH
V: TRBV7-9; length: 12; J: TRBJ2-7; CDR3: ASSNPSGGYEQY
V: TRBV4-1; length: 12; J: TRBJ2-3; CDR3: ASTISRWSDTQY
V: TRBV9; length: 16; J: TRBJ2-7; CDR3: ASSVEKGDGLHRLGQY
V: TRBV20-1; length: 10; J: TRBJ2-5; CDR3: SAPKAQETQY